This T cell receptor (beta chain) was sequenced during a study of cytomegalovirus exposure and HLA in healthy donors. About this clone itself: Its antigen is not identified.

Primers for the PCR totalled 60 Vbeta and 13 Jbeta. Profiling relied on immunoSEQ multiplex PCR, and the TCRdb table lists in-frame clones only, not all of them. With 150,000 or so clones in the sample, the ten largest clones hold roughly 1.6%. Regarding the study as a whole: The study listed about 150 cytomegalovirus-associated TCR beta chains. Only CMV serostatus was available as immune exposure information. Earlier results showed most TCR beta V segments being productive about 87% or about 30% of the time.

V lost 2 bases to trimming and J lost 0 bases, with 13 bases between them. This CDR3 is built from 16 residues. Looked up from germline, CDR1 is SGHRS and CDR2 is YFSETQ. The TCR was taken from a woman in her 50s in good health and CMV-seronegative. The chain carries TRBV5-1 and TRBJ2-3; tentative D call: TRBD1 (7 bases). Sample: PBMCs. CDR3 nucleotide sequence: TGCGCCAGCAGCTTCGGGCAGGGGGGAAGCACAGATACGCAGTATTTT. Translation gives CASSFGQGGSTDTQYF.